This entry concerns a single T cell receptor (beta chain). The V gene's germline CDR1 is LGHDT and CDR2 YNNKEL (reference sequence). This CDR3 contains 16 residues. Trimming cost V 1 base and J 0 bases, with 13 bases left between them. The data belong to a study of blood T cell repertoires in COVID-19. Study details: From T cells, B-cell-depleted T cells, or PBMCs came the material, which was cDNA or gDNA.

This study enrolled people aged roughly 18 to 90 from roughly 22 US geographic areas. Participants had their cohort set by participant-reported clinical history. Each recovered donor of Cohort 3 presented with two negative PCRs, clearance, or symptom resolution. Generated by immunoSEQ multiplex PCR, the TCRdb table keeps only in-frame clones and is missing some. In the table there are hundreds of thousands of clones, approximately 90% of which are singletons. The sample comprised PBMCs or T cells enriched from blood (not recorded which). The receptor comes from a woman in her thirties or forties who had recovered from COVID-19. V is TRBV3-1 (or the pseudogene TRBV3-2) and J is TRBJ2-7; D call uncertain. This CDR3 reads CASSQGLKQSSYEQYF. For the CDR3, the DNA is TGTGCCAGCAGCCAAGGGCTGAAACAGAGCTCCTACGAGCAGTACTTC.